This TCR beta chain is drawn from a study of cytomegalovirus exposure and HLA in healthy donors. Study-wide results and caveats: High sensitivity and specificity were reportedly achieved when the classifier diagnosed cytomegalovirus status.

This clone was recorded once. The antigen remains unidentified. The PCR had 60 Vbeta and 13 Jbeta primers. The table came from immunoSEQ multiplex PCR; TCRdb's copy has only in-frame clones and leaves some out. The sample yields under 200,000 clones, roughly 74% seen once. With 1 base clipped from V and 0 bases from J, the junction kept 3 bases outside the gene matches. Germline CDR1 is SGHRS and CDR2 is YFSETQ. The CDR3 totals 16 residues. The V and J genes are TRBV5-1 and TRBJ2-3; the match to TRBD2 covers 9 bases. Sequences were obtained from PBMCs. The source of this sequence is a woman in her twenties or thirties in good health and CMV-seropositive. The CDR3 DNA is TGCGCCAGCAGCTTGTTAGCGGGAGCGAGCACAGATACGCAGTATTTT. Its protein is CASSLLAGASTDTQYF.